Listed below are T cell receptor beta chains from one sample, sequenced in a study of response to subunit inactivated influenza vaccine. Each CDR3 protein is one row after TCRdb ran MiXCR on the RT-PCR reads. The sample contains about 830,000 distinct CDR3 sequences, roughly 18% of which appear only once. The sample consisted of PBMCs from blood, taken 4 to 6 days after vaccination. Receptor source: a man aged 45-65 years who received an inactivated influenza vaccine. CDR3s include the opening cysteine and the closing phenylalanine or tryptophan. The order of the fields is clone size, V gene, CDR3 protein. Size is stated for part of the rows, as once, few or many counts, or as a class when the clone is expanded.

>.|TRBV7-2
CASSLVASVRINEQFF
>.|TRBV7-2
CASSLGRAGSPLHF
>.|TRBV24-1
CATSGTGTAALNEQFF
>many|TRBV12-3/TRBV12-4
CASSPEGLAFYNEQFF
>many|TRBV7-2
CASSLVARSTGELFF
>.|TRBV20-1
CSVTSAFNTDTQYF
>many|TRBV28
CASSLLAGGRGEQYF
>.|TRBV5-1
CASTLGGIRGSPLHF
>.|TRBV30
CAGDRYPYEQYF
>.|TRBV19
CASSITSGPYNEQFF
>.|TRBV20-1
CSARDLRGTDTMGYTF
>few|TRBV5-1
CASSRSGSGTEAFF
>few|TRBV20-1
CSARDPGSYNSPLHF
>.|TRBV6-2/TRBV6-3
CASTRSRPGYQGGTEAFF
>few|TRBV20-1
CSARDPLGTEAFF
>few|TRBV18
CASSPQGLQDEQFF
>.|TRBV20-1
CSAPGTAYEQYF
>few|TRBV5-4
CASRLDSSYNSPLHF
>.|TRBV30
CAWSVLNNEQFF
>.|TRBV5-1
CASSSGTRRPYEQYF
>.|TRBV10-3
CAISAQTGRQETQYF
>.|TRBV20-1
CSARATRTVQGEQYF
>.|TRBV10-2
CASSRTAGASYEQYF
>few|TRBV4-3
CASSQGLAKGEQYF
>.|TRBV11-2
CASSVVPVGGDEQYF
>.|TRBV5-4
CASSAGSAQYF
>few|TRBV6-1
CASSRTGRHQPQHF
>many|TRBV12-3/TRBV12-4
CASSLSDRPDTQYF
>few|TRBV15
CATSRALAGTDTQYF
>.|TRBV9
CASSVAPDFYEQYF
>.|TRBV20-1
CSARISRDEKLFF
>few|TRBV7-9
CASSVQGWEDTQYF
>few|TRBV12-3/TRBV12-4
CASSFRDRGREQYF
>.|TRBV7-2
CASSSTGRNTEAFF
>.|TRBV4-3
CASSRNPAGSPTDTQYF
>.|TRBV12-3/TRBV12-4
CASREQGSNSPLHF
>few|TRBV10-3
CATGQGASSMEQYF
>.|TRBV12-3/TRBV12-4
CASSLWQKETQYF
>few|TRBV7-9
CASNLSPTDTQYF
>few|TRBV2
CASSGGTGAFF
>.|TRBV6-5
CASSYTSGSNSYNEQFF
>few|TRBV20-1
CSARVHTNKQLRGFQETQYF
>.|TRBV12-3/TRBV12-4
CASSLRGGSRAGLEQYF
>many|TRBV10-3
CAISEGGRTQPQHF
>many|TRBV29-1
CSVVAGVYGYTF
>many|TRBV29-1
CSVAVDPRNTQYF
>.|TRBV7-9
CASTNRGRDSYEQYF
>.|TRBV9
CASSVGVGGPVEQFF
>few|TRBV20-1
CSASDSGSLYNEQFF
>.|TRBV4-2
CASSQDIWTSKREDREQYF
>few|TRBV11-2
CASSTYRSFDNEQFF
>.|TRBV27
CASRTWTSGSSYNEQFF
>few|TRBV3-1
CASSLGRDGNQPQHF
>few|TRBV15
CATSRGWGARDTGELFF
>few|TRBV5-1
CASSHASSGRAADTQYF
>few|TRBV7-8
CASVIRPWGVETQYF
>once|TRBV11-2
CASSLRPGTSGGRADTQYF
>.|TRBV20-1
CSASGLPRVETQYF